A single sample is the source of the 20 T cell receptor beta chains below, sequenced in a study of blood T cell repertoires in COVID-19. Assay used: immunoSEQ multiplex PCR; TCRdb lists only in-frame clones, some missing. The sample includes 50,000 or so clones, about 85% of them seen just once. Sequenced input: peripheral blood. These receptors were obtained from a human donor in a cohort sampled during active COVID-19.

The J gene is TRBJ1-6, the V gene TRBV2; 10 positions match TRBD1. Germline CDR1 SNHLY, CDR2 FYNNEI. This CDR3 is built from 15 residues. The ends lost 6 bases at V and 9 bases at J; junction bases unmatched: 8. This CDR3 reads CASSGNRDRGSPLHF. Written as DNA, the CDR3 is TGTGCCAGCAGCGGCAATCGGGACAGGGGTTCACCCCTCCACTTT.

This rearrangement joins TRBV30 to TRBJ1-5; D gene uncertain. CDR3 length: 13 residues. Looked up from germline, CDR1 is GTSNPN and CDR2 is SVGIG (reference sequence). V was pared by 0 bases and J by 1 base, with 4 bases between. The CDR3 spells CAWSVSSNQPQHF. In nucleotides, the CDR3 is TGTGCCTGGAGTGTATCGAGCAATCAGCCCCAGCATTTT. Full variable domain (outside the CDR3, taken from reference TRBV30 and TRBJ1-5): SQTIHQWPATLVQPVGSPLSLECTVEGTSNPNLYWYRQAAGRGLQLLFYSVGIGQISSEVPQNLSASRPQDRQFILSSKKLLLSDSGFYLCAWSVSSNQPQHFGDGTRLSIL.

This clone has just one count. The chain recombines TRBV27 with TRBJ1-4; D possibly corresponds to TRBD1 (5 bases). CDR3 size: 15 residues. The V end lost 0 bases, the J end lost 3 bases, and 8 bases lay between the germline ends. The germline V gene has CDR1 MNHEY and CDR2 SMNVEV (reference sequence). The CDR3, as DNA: TGTGCCAGCAGTTTATCAGGGGCGTCTAATGAAAAACTGTTTTTT. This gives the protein CASSLSGASNEKLFF.

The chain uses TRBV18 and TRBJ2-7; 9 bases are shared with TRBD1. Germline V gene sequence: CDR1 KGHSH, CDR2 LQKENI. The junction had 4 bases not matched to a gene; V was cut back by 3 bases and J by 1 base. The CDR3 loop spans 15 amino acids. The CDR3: CASSPWDRASYEQYF. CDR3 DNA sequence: TGTGCCAGCTCACCGTGGGACAGGGCTTCCTACGAGCAGTACTTC.

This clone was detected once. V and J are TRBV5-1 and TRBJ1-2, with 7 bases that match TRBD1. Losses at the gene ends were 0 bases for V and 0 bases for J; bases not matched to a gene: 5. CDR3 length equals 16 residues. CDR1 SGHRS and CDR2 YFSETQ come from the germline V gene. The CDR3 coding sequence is TGCGCCAGCAGCTTGGAACAGGGGCCTTCTAACTATGGCTACACCTTC. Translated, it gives CASSLEQGPSNYGYTF.

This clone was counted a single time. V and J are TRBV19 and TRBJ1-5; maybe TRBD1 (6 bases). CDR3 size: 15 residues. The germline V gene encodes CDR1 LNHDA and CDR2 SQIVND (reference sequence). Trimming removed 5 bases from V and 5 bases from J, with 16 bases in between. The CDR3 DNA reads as TGTGCCAGTAGTCTGGAGAACAGGGTTGATCAGCCCCAGCATTTT. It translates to CASSLENRVDQPQHF.

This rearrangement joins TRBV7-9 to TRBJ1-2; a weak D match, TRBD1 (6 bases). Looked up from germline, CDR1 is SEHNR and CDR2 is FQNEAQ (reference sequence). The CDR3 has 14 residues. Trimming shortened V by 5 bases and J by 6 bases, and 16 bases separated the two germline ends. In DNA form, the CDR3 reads TGTGCCAGCAGCCCGGAACAGGGTTTACATGGCTACACCTTC. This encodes CASSPEQGLHGYTF. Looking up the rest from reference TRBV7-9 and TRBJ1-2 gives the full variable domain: DTGVSQNPRHKITKRGQNVTFRCDPISEHNRLYWYRQTLGQGPEFLTYFQNEAQLEKSRLLSDRFSAERPKGSFSTLEIQRTEQGDSAMYLCASSPEQGLHGYTFGSGTRLTVV.

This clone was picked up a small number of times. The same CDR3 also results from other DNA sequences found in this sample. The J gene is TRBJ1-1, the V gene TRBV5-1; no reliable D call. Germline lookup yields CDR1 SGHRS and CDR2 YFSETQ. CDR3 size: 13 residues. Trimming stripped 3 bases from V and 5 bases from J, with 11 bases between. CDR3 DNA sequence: TGCGCCAGCAGCTCGGGAGATGGGACTGAAGCTTTCTTT. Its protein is CASSSGDGTEAFF.

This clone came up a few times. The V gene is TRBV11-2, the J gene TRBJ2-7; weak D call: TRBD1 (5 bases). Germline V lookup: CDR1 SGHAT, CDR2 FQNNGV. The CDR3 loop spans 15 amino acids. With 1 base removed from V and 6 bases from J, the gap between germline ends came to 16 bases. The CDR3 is CASSLALGLQGEQYF. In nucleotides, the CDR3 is TGTGCCAGCAGCTTAGCCTTGGGGCTCCAGGGCGAGCAGTACTTC.

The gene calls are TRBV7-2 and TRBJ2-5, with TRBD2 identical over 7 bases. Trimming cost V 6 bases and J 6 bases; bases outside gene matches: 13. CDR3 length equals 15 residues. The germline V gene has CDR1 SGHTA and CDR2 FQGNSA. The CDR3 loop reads CASSTGSGGRKTQYF. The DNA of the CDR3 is TGTGCCAGCAGTACAGGTTCGGGGGGTCGGAAGACCCAGTACTTC.

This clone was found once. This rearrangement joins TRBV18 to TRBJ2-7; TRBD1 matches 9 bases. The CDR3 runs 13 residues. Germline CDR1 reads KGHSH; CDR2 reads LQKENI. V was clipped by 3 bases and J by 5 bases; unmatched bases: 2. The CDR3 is CASSPGTGNEQYF. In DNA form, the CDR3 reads TGTGCCAGCTCACCCGGGACAGGGAACGAGCAGTACTTC.

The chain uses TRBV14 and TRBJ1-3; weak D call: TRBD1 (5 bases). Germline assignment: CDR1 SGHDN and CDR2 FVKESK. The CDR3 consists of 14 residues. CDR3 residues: CAEGRRQGGNTIYF. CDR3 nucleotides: TGTGCGGAGGGGAGGAGGCAGGGAGGAAACACCATATATTTT.

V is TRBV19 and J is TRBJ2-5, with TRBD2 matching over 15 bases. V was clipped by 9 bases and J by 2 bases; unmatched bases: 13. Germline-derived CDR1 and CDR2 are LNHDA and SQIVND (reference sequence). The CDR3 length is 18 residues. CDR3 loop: CARPMGTSGRWGQETQYF. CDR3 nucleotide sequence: TGTGCCAGGCCTATGGGGACTAGCGGGAGGTGGGGACAAGAGACCCAGTACTTC.

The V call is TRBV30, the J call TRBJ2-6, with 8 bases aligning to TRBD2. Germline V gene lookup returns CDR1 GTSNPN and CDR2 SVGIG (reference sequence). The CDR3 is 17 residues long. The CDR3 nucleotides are TGTGCGCGGAGGTCTGGCGGGAGGATCTCTGGGGCCAACGTCCTGACTTTC. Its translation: CARRSGGRISGANVLTF.

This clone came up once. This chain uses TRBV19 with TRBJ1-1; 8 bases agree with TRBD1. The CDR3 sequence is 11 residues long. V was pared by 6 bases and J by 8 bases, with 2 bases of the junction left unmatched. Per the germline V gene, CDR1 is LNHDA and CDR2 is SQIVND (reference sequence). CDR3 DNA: TGTGCCAGTAGCCGACAGGGGGAAGCTTTCTTT. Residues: CASSRQGEAFF.

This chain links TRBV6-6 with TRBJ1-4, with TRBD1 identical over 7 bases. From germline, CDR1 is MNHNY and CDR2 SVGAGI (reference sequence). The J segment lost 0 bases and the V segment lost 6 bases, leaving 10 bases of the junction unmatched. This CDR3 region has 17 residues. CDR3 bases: TGTGCCAGCAGGCGACAGGGACATCCCGCAACTAATGAAAAACTGTTTTTT. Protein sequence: CASRRQGHPATNEKLFF.

CDR3 residues: CASSVQGTLSPLHF. The CDR3 bases are TGTGCCAGCAGCGTGCAGGGAACTCTATCCCCCCTCCACTTT. The chain carries TRBV9 and TRBJ1-6, with TRBD1 as a possible D gene (5 bases). CDR1 SGDLS and CDR2 YYNGEE come from the germline V gene. CDR3 length: 14 amino acids. The ends were cut back, 2 bases at V and 13 bases at J, with 16 bases in the middle.

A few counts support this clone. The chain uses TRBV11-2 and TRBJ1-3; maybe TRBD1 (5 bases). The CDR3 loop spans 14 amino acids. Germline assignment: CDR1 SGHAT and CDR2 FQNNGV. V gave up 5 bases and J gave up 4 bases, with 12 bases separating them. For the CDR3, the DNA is TGTGCCAGCAGCCGGGGGACCCCAGGAAACACCATATATTTT. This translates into CASSRGTPGNTIYF.

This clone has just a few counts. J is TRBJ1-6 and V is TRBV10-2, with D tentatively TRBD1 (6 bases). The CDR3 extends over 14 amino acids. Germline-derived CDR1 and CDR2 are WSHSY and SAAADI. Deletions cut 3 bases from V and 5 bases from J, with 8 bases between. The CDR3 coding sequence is TGCGCCAGCAGTGATGGACAGCATAATTCACCCCTCCACTTT. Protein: CASSDGQHNSPLHF.

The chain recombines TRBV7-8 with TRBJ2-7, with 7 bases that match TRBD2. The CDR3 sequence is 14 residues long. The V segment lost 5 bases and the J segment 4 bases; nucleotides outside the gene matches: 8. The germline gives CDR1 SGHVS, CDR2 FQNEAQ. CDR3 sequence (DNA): TGTGCCAGCAGCACGGGGGGTGGGGAGTACGAGCAGTACTTC. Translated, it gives CASSTGGGEYEQYF.